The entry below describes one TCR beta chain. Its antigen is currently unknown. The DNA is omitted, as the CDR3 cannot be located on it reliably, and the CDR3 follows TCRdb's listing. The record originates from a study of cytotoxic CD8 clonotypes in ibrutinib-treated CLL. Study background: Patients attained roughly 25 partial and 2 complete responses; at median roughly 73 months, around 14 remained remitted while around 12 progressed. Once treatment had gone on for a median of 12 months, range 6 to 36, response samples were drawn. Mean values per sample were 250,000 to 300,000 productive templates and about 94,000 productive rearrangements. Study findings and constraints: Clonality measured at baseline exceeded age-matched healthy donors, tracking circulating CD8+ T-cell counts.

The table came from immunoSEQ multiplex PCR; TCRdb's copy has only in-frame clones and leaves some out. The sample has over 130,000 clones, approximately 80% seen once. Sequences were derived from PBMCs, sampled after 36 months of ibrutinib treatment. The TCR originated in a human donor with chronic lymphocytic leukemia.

The CDR3 loop reads CASSKGERDMSAWGSGNTIYF. The chain uses TRBV21-1 and TRBJ1-3; the DNA was not compared with TRBD1, the D call given in the table. TRBV21-1 is a pseudogene. The CDR3 has 21 residues if both end residues are counted.